The 30 T cell receptor beta chains given below trace back to one sample, sequenced in a study of T cells in Graves' hyperthyroidism and ophthalmopathy. TCR beta CDR3 regions were amplified from RNA. A first-round RT-PCR of the TCR CDR3 used the HTBI primer set. TCRdb passed the multiplex PCR reads through MiXCR, listing each CDR3 protein once. The profile covers a few hundred thousand distinct CDR3 sequences, with around 17% appearing a single time and 35% to 50% taken by the ten largest. The sample taken for sequencing was blood. Receptor source: a middle-aged man with Graves' hyperthyroidism.

This chain uses TRBV28 with TRBJ2-6, with no clear D. This CDR3 has 15 residues. The V end was cut by 6 bases, the J end by 0 bases, with 9 bases between. Germline V gene lookup returns CDR1 MDHEN and CDR2 SYDVKM. CDR3 residues: CASSVGSSGANVLTF. The CDR3 DNA reads TGTGCCAGCAGCGTGGGGTCCTCTGGGGCCAACGTCCTGACTTTC.

This clonotype was recorded at least ten times. The genes are TRBV5-8 and TRBJ2-1, with D unclear. Germline loops: CDR1 SGHTS, CDR2 YDEGEE. Trimming took 0 bases from V and 4 from J, leaving 8 bases between them. This CDR3 contains 14 residues. CDR3: CASSLATFYNEQFF. The CDR3 nucleotides read TGTGCCAGCAGCTTGGCGACATTTTACAATGAGCAGTTCTTC.

This clonotype occurred many times. Written as DNA, the CDR3 is TGTGCCAGCAGTTACACTACCCTCAGGGGAGAGCAGTACTTC. It is translated as CASSYTTLRGEQYF. This chain links TRBV2 with TRBJ2-7, with D possibly being TRBD1 (6 bases). This CDR3 is 14 amino acids long. V was trimmed by 5 bases and J by 7 bases, leaving 18 bases between them. Germline assignment: CDR1 SNHLY and CDR2 FYNNEI.

As to this clonotype: The junction shows a germline mismatch at one end, possibly a read error. The chain joins TRBV7-9 to TRBJ2-1, with 8 bases fitting TRBD2. CDR1 is SEHNR and CDR2 is FQNEAQ in the germline V gene (reference sequence). The CDR3 consists of 16 residues. CDR3 DNA: TGCGCCAGCAGACTTCAGCGGGAGTCATCCTACAATGAGCAGTTCTTC. It yields the protein CASRLQRESSYNEQFF.

The gene calls are TRBV5-6 and TRBJ2-7, with TRBD1 identical over 8 bases. The CDR3 is made up of 15 amino acids. V lost 4 bases to trimming and J lost 8 bases; unmatched junction nucleotides: 14. Looked up from germline, CDR1 is SGHDT and CDR2 is YYEEEE. This chain's CDR3 is CASSGTDRVWDKQYF. The CDR3, as DNA: TGTGCCAGCAGCGGCACGGACAGGGTCTGGGACAAGCAGTACTTC.

This chain connects TRBV25-1 to TRBJ1-2; 8 nucleotides align to TRBD1. The ends lost 5 bases at V and 6 bases at J; junction bases unmatched: 5. The CDR3 sequence is 13 residues long. CDR1 MGHDK and CDR2 SYGVNS come from the germline V gene. The CDR3 sequence: CASSPRGRNGYTF. The CDR3, as DNA: TGTGCCAGCAGTCCCAGGGGGCGAAATGGCTACACCTTC.

At least ten counts were recorded for this clonotype. This chain joins TRBV28 and TRBJ2-7, with 8 bases aligning to TRBD1. The CDR3 contains 12 residues. Germline CDR1 and CDR2: MDHEN and SYDVKM. V lost 5 bases and J lost 5; bases outside the gene matches: 2. The CDR3: CASSATGDEQYF. CDR3 coding DNA: TGTGCCAGCAGTGCGACAGGGGACGAGCAGTACTTC.

The chain is built from TRBV7-9 and TRBJ2-1, with 9 bases fitting TRBD2. V was clipped by 11 bases and J by 1 base; unmatched bases: 9. The CDR3 loop spans 15 amino acids. Germline CDR1 is SEHNR and CDR2 is FQNEAQ (reference sequence). Here the CDR3 reads CASAGGGGSYNEQFF. The CDR3 nucleotides are TGTGCCTCAGCTGGCGGGGGGGGGTCCTACAATGAGCAGTTCTTC.

Ten or more counts support this clonotype. The rearrangement links TRBV29-1 to TRBJ1-2, with D possibly TRBD1 on 5 matching bases. Trimming pared 3 bases from V and 6 bases from J, leaving 11 bases between. CDR3 length equals 12 residues. The germline V gene has CDR1 SQVTM and CDR2 ANQGSEA. The DNA of the CDR3 is TGCAGCGTTGACGCAGGGTTCCATGGCTACACCTTC. Amino acid sequence: CSVDAGFHGYTF.

This clonotype was seen a few times. The V gene is TRBV10-3, the J gene TRBJ2-3, with TRBD1 matching 9 bases. Germline loops: CDR1 ENHRY, CDR2 SYGVKD. The CDR3 is 14 residues long. J was trimmed by 2 bases and V by 6 bases; bases with no gene match: 3. In DNA, the CDR3 is TGTGCCATCAGGAGGACAGGGGACACAGATACGCAGTATTTT. This translates into CAIRRTGDTDTQYF.

This clonotype was counted at least ten times. The V call is TRBV11-2, the J call TRBJ2-2, with D unclear. Germline CDR1 and CDR2: SGHAT and FQNNGV. With 0 bases removed from V and 6 bases from J, the gap between germline ends came to 8 bases. The CDR3 has 14 residues. The CDR3 loop is CASSLDSLAGELFF. The CDR3 DNA reads as TGTGCCAGCAGCTTAGATTCATTGGCCGGGGAGCTGTTTTTT.

In regard to this clonotype: A much larger clonotype is one base distant, so this may be a read error. Given the absence of the conserved phenylalanine or tryptophan at the CDR3 end, a read error is likely. This chain joins TRBV20-1 and TRBJ1-2; D is possibly TRBD1 (6 bases). The CDR3 is 12 amino acids. Germline V CDR1 and CDR2: DFQATT, SNEGSKA (reference sequence). V was pared by 5 bases and J by 2 bases, with 9 bases between. This CDR3 is CSAYTGNYGYTL. CDR3 nucleotide sequence: TGCAGTGCTTACACAGGGAACTATGGCTACACCCTC.

This clonotype was seen at least ten times. The J gene is TRBJ2-5, the V gene TRBV2; no clear D. Germline loops: CDR1 SNHLY, CDR2 FYNNEI. The CDR3 is 12 amino acids. V was cut by 6 bases and J by 4 bases, with 9 bases left in between. CDR3 coding DNA: TGTGCCAGCAGCGTGGCCACAGAGACCCAGTACTTC. Its protein product is CASSVATETQYF.

The chain couples TRBV2 to TRBJ1-3, with D perhaps matching TRBD1 (6 bases). Germline V lookup: CDR1 SNHLY, CDR2 FYNNEI. The V end lost 3 bases, the J end lost 0 bases, and 9 bases lay between the germline ends. The CDR3 loop spans 15 amino acids. The CDR3 here is CASSDRDTSGNTIYF. CDR3 coding DNA: TGTGCCAGCAGTGACCGGGACACCTCTGGAAACACCATATATTTT.

This chain links TRBV14 with TRBJ1-6; TRBD1 aligns across 10 bases. The CDR3 extends over 14 amino acids. The V segment lost 3 bases and the J segment 9 bases; nucleotides outside the gene matches: 2. Germline-derived CDR1 and CDR2 are SGHDN and FVKESK. CDR3 coding DNA: TGTGCCAGCAGCCAGACAGGGGGCATTTCACCCCTCCACTTT. Its translation: CASSQTGGISPLHF.

This clonotype has at least ten counts. The chain uses TRBV7-2 and TRBJ1-2, with D tentatively TRBD1 (5 bases). The CDR3 is 15 residues long. CDR1 and CDR2 (germline): SGHTA, FQGNSA. Trimming cost V 5 bases and J 6 bases, with 19 bases left between them. CDR3 protein: CASSPPRGGDHGYTF. The CDR3 DNA reads as TGTGCCAGCAGCCCTCCTCGGGGGGGGGATCATGGCTACACCTTC. Full variable domain (outside the CDR3, taken from reference TRBV7-2 and TRBJ1-2): GAGVSQSPSNKVTEKGKDVELRCDPISGHTALYWYRQSLGQGLEFLIYFQGNSAPDKSGLPSDRFSAERTGGSVSTLTIQRTQQEDSAVYLCASSPPRGGDHGYTFGSGTRLTVV.

In its sample, this clonotype was seen many times. The chain joins TRBV7-2 to TRBJ2-6; D not certain. The V and J ends lost 5 bases and 4 bases respectively, with 9 bases between them. This CDR3 contains 14 residues. Germline CDR1 SGHTA, CDR2 FQGNSA. The CDR3 nucleotides read TGTGCCAGCAGCCCCCCATTCGGGGCCAACGTCCTGACTTTC. It codes for CASSPPFGANVLTF.

There are many counts of this clonotype. This chain links TRBV7-8 with TRBJ2-6, with a tentative D call TRBD1 (6 bases). Between the trimmed V and J ends, which lost 4 bases and 3 bases, there was a span of 22 bases. This CDR3 contains 19 residues. The germline CDR1 and CDR2 sequences are SGHVS and FQNEAQ. CDR3 loop: CASSWGPSKARFGANVLTF. DNA for the CDR3: TGTGCCAGCAGCTGGGGGCCATCTAAAGCCCGGTTTGGGGCCAACGTCCTGACTTTC.

This clonotype was detected many times. The rearrangement joins TRBV5-1 to TRBJ2-7; D call uncertain. Germline CDR1 reads SGHRS; CDR2 reads YFSETQ. The length of the CDR3 is 15 residues. V shed 0 bases and J shed 0 bases, with 10 bases lying between them. CDR3 residues: CASSLDHSSSYEQYF. DNA for the CDR3: TGCGCCAGCAGCTTGGATCACAGTAGCTCCTACGAGCAGTACTTC.

This clonotype was observed many times. This chain joins TRBV20-1 and TRBJ1-1; no firm D call. CDR3 length equals 15 residues. Germline values: CDR1 DFQATT, CDR2 SNEGSKA (reference sequence). The ends were cut back, 1 base at V and 0 bases at J, with 12 bases in the middle. The CDR3 DNA sequence: TGCAGTGCTAGAGCTAGTTGGGCTATGAACACTGAAGCTTTCTTT. Translated, it gives CSARASWAMNTEAFF.

This clonotype occurred many times. The rearrangement links TRBV20-1 to TRBJ1-5; TRBD1 is a possible D gene (5 bases). Trimming took off 3 bases at V and 5 bases at J, with 8 bases between the two ends. The V gene's germline CDR1 is DFQATT and CDR2 SNEGSKA (reference sequence). CDR3 size: 12 residues. The CDR3: CSASTGDQPQHF. The CDR3, as DNA: TGCAGTGCTAGTACGGGGGATCAGCCCCAGCATTTT.

The rearrangement links TRBV24-1 to TRBJ2-7; D call uncertain. V lost 4 bases and J 4 bases, leaving 7 bases between the germline ends. The CDR3 is made up of 12 amino acids. Germline CDR1 and CDR2: KGHDR and SFDVKD. CDR3 nucleotides: TGTGCCACCAGTGAAGGAAAGTACGAGCAGTACTTC. Encoded protein: CATSEGKYEQYF.

This clonotype was counted many times. V usage is TRBV29-1 and J usage is TRBJ1-2; D is perhaps TRBD1 (5 bases). Germline assignment: CDR1 SQVTM and CDR2 ANQGSEA. V was pared by 6 bases and J by 0 bases, with 17 bases between. This CDR3 is 15 amino acids long. CDR3: CSVTSGTTTNYGYTF. In DNA, the CDR3 is TGCAGCGTAACCTCCGGGACGACCACTAACTATGGCTACACCTTC. Looking up the rest from reference TRBV29-1 and TRBJ1-2 gives the full variable domain: SAVISQKPSRDICQRGTSLTIQCQVDSQVTMMFWYRQQPGQSLTLIATANQGSEATYESGFVIDKFPISRPNLTFSTLTVSNMSPEDSSIYLCSVTSGTTTNYGYTFGSGTRLTVV.

This clonotype was observed many times. V and J are TRBV7-2 and TRBJ2-2, with TRBD2 as a possible D gene (6 bases). From germline, CDR1 is SGHTA and CDR2 FQGNSA. V lost 5 bases and J 0 bases, leaving 13 bases between the germline ends. CDR3 length: 16 residues. CDR3 nucleotide sequence: TGTGCCAGCAGCACGGGGGTCCCAACGAACACCGGGGAGCTGTTTTTT. It is translated as CASSTGVPTNTGELFF.

At least ten counts were recorded for this clonotype. The chain employs TRBV6-6 and TRBJ2-5; D gene ambiguous. The CDR3 contains 14 residues. Trimming stripped 0 bases from V and 7 bases from J, with 12 bases between. CDR1 and CDR2 (germline): MNHNY, SVGAGI (reference sequence). CDR3 nucleotide sequence: TGTGCCAGCAGTTACTCGTCGGCGCCGGGGACCCAGTACTTC. It codes for CASSYSSAPGTQYF.

The V call is TRBV10-3, the J call TRBJ1-2; D unclear. The CDR3 totals 15 residues. Germline CDR1 ENHRY, CDR2 SYGVKD. V lost 1 base and J lost 0, with 9 bases in between. Written as DNA, the CDR3 is TGTGCCATCAGTGAGTACTCCGGGCCTAACTATGGCTACACCTTC. Protein product: CAISEYSGPNYGYTF.

This clonotype was detected a few times. V gene TRBV9 combines with J gene TRBJ2-3; TRBD1 or TRBD2 may be the D gene (5 bases each). CDR3 length equals 13 residues. Germline V CDR1 and CDR2: SGDLS, YYNGEE. V was shortened by 7 bases and J by 0 bases, with 9 bases between the two germline ends. The CDR3 DNA reads as TGTGCCAGCGGCAGGGAGAGCACAGATACGCAGTATTTT. It specifies CASGRESTDTQYF.

Remarks on this clonotype: Given a much more abundant clone one base away, this may be a read error. The chain links TRBV30 to TRBJ2-5; a possible D gene is TRBD2 (6 bases). Germline V lookup: CDR1 GTSNPN, CDR2 SVGIG (reference sequence). This CDR3 is 14 amino acids long. The CDR3 DNA reads TGTGCCTGGAAGACGGACCCCGGGGGAGAGGCCCAGTACTTC. Its translation: CAWKTDPGGEAQYF.

In its sample, this clonotype was seen many times. V gene TRBV5-1 combines with J gene TRBJ1-3, with D hard to call. Germline V gene lookup returns CDR1 SGHRS and CDR2 YFSETQ. V dropped 3 bases and J dropped 6 bases, with 10 bases sitting between them. CDR3 length equals 13 residues. CDR3 DNA: TGCGCCAGCAGCTCCAACGGAGAAAACACCATATATTTT. Translated, it gives CASSSNGENTIYF.

The CDR3 DNA reads TGTGCCAGCAGTGAAAACTCCTCTGGAAACACCATATATTTT. Translated, it gives CASSENSSGNTIYF. J is TRBJ1-3 and V is TRBV6-1; the D is unclear. Germline V gene data show CDR1 as MNHNS and CDR2 as SASEGT. The V gene lost 2 bases and the J gene lost 0 bases, with 5 bases spanning the gap. CDR3 length: 14 amino acids.